The 17 T cell receptor beta chains below were found in one sample sequenced in a study of spatial heterogeneity in lung cancer. TCRdb independently ran MiXCR on the 5' RACE reads; one entry per CDR3 protein. Here the sample spans 30,000 to 45,000 distinct CDR3 sequences, less than 9% being singletons. The time point denotes: sample taken at primary tumor resection. The sample in question was PBMCs, obtained at surgery. The receptors were sampled from a female donor with early-stage non-small cell lung cancer.

The chain recombines TRBV29-1 with TRBJ1-5, with D perhaps TRBD1 (5 bases). The V gene lost 4 bases and the J gene lost 0 bases, with 7 bases spanning the gap. Germline V CDR1 and CDR2: SQVTM, ANQGSEA. The CDR3 has 13 residues. CDR3 loop: CSVVTDSNQPQHF. CDR3 bases: TGCAGCGTTGTGACAGATAGCAATCAGCCCCAGCATTTT.

This clonotype was counted a single time. The chain has TRBV5-1 and TRBJ2-5; a weak D match, TRBD2 (5 bases). The V gene's germline CDR1 is SGHRS and CDR2 YFSETQ. Trimming pared 1 base from V and 5 bases from J, leaving 12 bases between. The CDR3 is 14 amino acids. CDR3 sequence: CASSLSRGSETQYF. In DNA, the CDR3 is TGCGCCAGCAGCTTGTCACGGGGTAGTGAGACCCAGTACTTC.

This clonotype showed up many times. This sequence joins TRBV2 and TRBJ2-1; D gene unclear. CDR3 length: 14 amino acids. In germline, CDR1 is SNHLY, CDR2 FYNNEI. V lost 3 bases and J lost 3, with 9 bases in between. The CDR3, as DNA: TGTGCCAGCAGTGATGCGTCGGACTACAATGAGCAGTTCTTC. Protein sequence: CASSDASDYNEQFF.

The chain combines TRBV5-1 with TRBJ1-2; 7 bases agree with TRBD1. Trimming cost V 1 base and J 6 bases; bases outside gene matches: 6. Germline values: CDR1 SGHRS, CDR2 YFSETQ. The CDR3 spans 14 residues. CDR3 sequence: CASSLKQGEDGYTF. The CDR3 nucleotides read TGCGCCAGCAGCTTGAAGCAGGGGGAAGATGGCTACACCTTC.

On this clonotype itself: Since a much larger clone is just one base distant, this may be a read error. The J gene is TRBJ2-1, the V gene TRBV24-1; tentative D call: TRBD2 (7 bases). Looked up from germline, CDR1 is KGHDR and CDR2 is SFDVKD. This CDR3 is 17 amino acids long. CDR3 residues: CATSDLRGARGEDDQFF. The CDR3 bases are TGTGCCACCAGTGATTTGCGGGGGGCTAGAGGTGAGGATGATCAGTTCTTC.

This clonotype has a count of ten or more. The J gene is TRBJ2-5, the V gene TRBV7-9, with a tentative D call TRBD2 (6 bases). This CDR3 has 13 amino acids. The V and J ends lost 4 bases and 7 bases respectively, with 13 bases between them. The germline V gene encodes CDR1 SEHNR and CDR2 FQNEAQ (reference sequence). The CDR3 spells CASSSAGRGTQYF. For the CDR3, the DNA is TGTGCCAGCAGCTCAGCCGGGCGGGGGACCCAGTACTTC. The variable domain in full, with the rest retrieved from reference TRBV7-9 and TRBJ2-5, is DTGVSQNPRHKITKRGQNVTFRCDPISEHNRLYWYRQTLGQGPEFLTYFQNEAQLEKSRLLSDRFSAERPKGSFSTLEIQRTEQGDSAMYLCASSSAGRGTQYFGPGTRLLVL.

In its sample, this clonotype was seen many times. The chain links TRBV20-1 to TRBJ2-5; TRBD1 matches at 8 bases. CDR3 length: 15 residues. Germline CDR1 is DFQATT and CDR2 is SNEGSKA (reference sequence). V lost 6 bases, J lost 0 bases, and 9 bases stayed unmatched. CDR3 in DNA: TGCAGTGCGCCAACAGGGGGTCACTACCAAGAGACCCAGTACTTC. Its protein product is CSAPTGGHYQETQYF.

This clonotype showed up many times. The chain links TRBV20-1 to TRBJ2-3; D tentatively reads TRBD1 or TRBD2 (5 bases each). CDR3 length equals 12 residues. Trimming took off 6 bases at V and 1 base at J, with 8 bases between the two ends. Per germline, CDR1 DFQATT and CDR2 SNEGSKA (reference sequence). The DNA of the CDR3 is TGCAGTGCCCGAGGGGGCACAGATACGCAGTATTTT. The encoded protein is CSARGGTDTQYF.

This clonotype was recorded at least ten times. This chain joins TRBV6-1 and TRBJ2-3; 9 nucleotides agree with TRBD2. This CDR3 contains 15 residues. V was clipped by 2 bases and J by 7 bases; unmatched bases: 7. CDR1 is MNHNS and CDR2 is SASEGT in the germline V gene. This chain's CDR3 is CASSELSGSGNTQYF. CDR3 coding DNA: TGTGCCAGCAGTGAACTTAGCGGGAGTGGAAATACGCAGTATTTT.

The rearrangement uses TRBV20-1 and TRBJ2-5; 11 nucleotides line up with TRBD2. The CDR3 covers 15 residues. Losses at the gene ends were 3 bases for V and 1 base for J; bases not matched to a gene: 4. Germline values: CDR1 DFQATT, CDR2 SNEGSKA (reference sequence). Written as DNA, the CDR3 is TGCAGTGCTAGTCTAGCGGGGGGCTTCCAAGAGACCCAGTACTTC. Protein product: CSASLAGGFQETQYF.

The V gene is TRBV7-9, the J gene TRBJ1-1; no clear D. The CDR3 is made up of 15 amino acids. Between the trimmed V and J ends, which lost 1 base and 0 bases, there was a span of 9 bases. The germline gives CDR1 SEHNR, CDR2 FQNEAQ (reference sequence). The CDR3: CASSLDPGLNTEAFF. CDR3 bases: TGTGCCAGCAGCTTAGACCCGGGTTTGAACACTGAAGCTTTCTTT.

This clonotype was counted a few times. The chain combines TRBV12-3 or TRBV12-4 with TRBJ1-2; D remains ambiguous. V gave up 3 bases and J gave up 8 bases, with 16 bases separating them. The CDR3 is 14 amino acids. The CDR3: CASSFEGGNVGYTF. DNA for the CDR3: TGTGCCAGCAGTTTCGAAGGAGGTAACGTCGGCTACACCTTC.

This clonotype was seen many times. Here the CDR3 reads CASSSDPYGEQFF. The CDR3, as DNA: TGTGCCAGCAGCTCGGACCCCTACGGTGAGCAGTTCTTC. This chain joins TRBV11-2 and TRBJ2-1, with D hard to call. The CDR3 runs 13 residues. V was pared by 4 bases and J by 9 bases, with 13 bases between. In germline, CDR1 is SGHAT, CDR2 FQNNGV.

The gene calls are TRBV5-5 and TRBJ2-3; D gene ambiguous. The ends were cut back, 0 bases at V and 0 bases at J, with 8 bases in the middle. The germline V gene has CDR1 SGHKS and CDR2 YYEKEE (reference sequence). CDR3 length equals 15 residues. This CDR3 is CASSLAPASTDTQYF. The CDR3 DNA reads TGTGCCAGCAGCTTGGCTCCAGCTAGCACAGATACGCAGTATTTT.

This clonotype was seen ten or more times. V gene TRBV3-1 combines with J gene TRBJ2-7; possible D gene TRBD1, 6 bases. The germline V and J ends were trimmed by 0 bases and 2 bases, with 11 bases remaining between them. The CDR3 totals 15 residues. CDR1 and CDR2 (germline): LGHDT, YNNKEL (reference sequence). In DNA form, the CDR3 reads TGTGCCAGCAGCCAAGATGCTGACAGGACCTACGAGCAGTACTTC. Translation: CASSQDADRTYEQYF.

This clonotype was seen repeatedly, ten times or more. The chain joins TRBV5-6 to TRBJ1-1; D is unresolved. The V end was cut by 0 bases, the J end by 6 bases, with 9 bases between. CDR3 length: 13 amino acids. Germline V gene data show CDR1 as SGHDT and CDR2 as YYEEEE. Here the CDR3 DNA reads TGTGCCAGCAGCTTGGTACGGCAGCCTGAAGCTTTCTTT. Protein product: CASSLVRQPEAFF. Based on the CDR3 plus reference TRBV5-6 and TRBJ1-1, the full variable domain is DAGVTQSPTHLIKTRGQQVTLRCSPKSGHDTVSWYQQALGQGPQFIFQYYEEEERQRGNFPDRFSGHQFPNYSSELNVNALLLGDSALYLCASSLVRQPEAFFGQGTRLTVV.

The sample holds a few counts of this clonotype. The chain uses TRBV11-1 and TRBJ1-2; maybe TRBD1 (5 bases). Trimming stripped 7 bases from V and 8 bases from J, with 17 bases between. CDR1 is SGHAT, CDR2 FQDESV, per germline (reference sequence). The CDR3 length is 13 residues. Written as DNA, the CDR3 is TGTGCCAGCACCCCCGGGCAGGGAGACGGCTACACCTTC. Translation: CASTPGQGDGYTF.